One and the same sample provided the 20 T cell receptor beta chains below, sequenced in a study of cytomegalovirus exposure and HLA in healthy donors. It was with 60 Vbeta and 13 Jbeta primers that the PCR ran. Data came from immunoSEQ multiplex PCR; TCRdb stores just in-frame clones and leaves some out. The sample consists of approximately 82,000 clones, 60% to 85% of them appearing once. Sequencing was done on a sample of PBMCs. The receptors shown here come from a man between 35 and 55 years old in good health and CMV-seronegative.

J is TRBJ2-5 and V is TRBV28; no definite D call. Germline V CDR1 and CDR2: MDHEN, SYDVKM. The CDR3 consists of 15 residues. Trimming removed 5 bases at V and 2 bases at J, with 15 bases between. As DNA, the CDR3 is TGTGCCAGCAGTCCCCGAGGCGCTGCTCAAGAGACCCAGTACTTC. This codes for CASSPRGAAQETQYF.

The chain has TRBV5-8 and TRBJ1-5, with 7 bases that match TRBD1. Germline-derived CDR1 and CDR2 are SGHTS and YDEGEE. This CDR3 has 16 amino acids. The V gene end was trimmed by 4 bases and the J gene end by 0 bases; junction bases not matched to a gene: 7. The DNA for the CDR3 is TGTGCCAGCAGCCCCGGACAGGAGCATAGCAATCAGCCCCAGCATTTT. Protein product: CASSPGQEHSNQPQHF.

This chain connects TRBV10-3 to TRBJ2-1, with TRBD2 matching over 7 bases. The CDR3 runs 16 residues. Germline-derived CDR1 and CDR2 are ENHRY and SYGVKD. J lost 8 bases, V lost 0 bases, and 10 bases had no gene match. The CDR3: CAISESGRESVYEQFF. The CDR3, as DNA: TGTGCCATCAGTGAGTCGGGGCGGGAGTCCGTCTATGAGCAGTTCTTC.

V usage is TRBV30 and J usage is TRBJ2-1; 11 nucleotides match TRBD2. The ends lost 0 bases at V and 5 bases at J; junction bases unmatched: 6. Germline CDR1 GTSNPN, CDR2 SVGIG (reference sequence). CDR3 size: 16 residues. CDR3 DNA: TGTGCCTGGAGTGTTCGGCGACTAGCGGGGAACAATGAGCAGTTCTTC. It specifies CAWSVRRLAGNNEQFF.

J is TRBJ2-2 and V is TRBV2; TRBD2 matches 11 bases. Germline CDR1 SNHLY, CDR2 FYNNEI. The CDR3 runs to 14 residues. V lost 9 bases to trimming and J lost 2 bases; unmatched junction nucleotides: 2. CDR3 bases: TGTGCCAGTCGACTAGCGGGAAACACCGGGGAGCTGTTTTTT. Amino acid sequence: CASRLAGNTGELFF.

The chain is built from TRBV5-4 and TRBJ2-1; 9 nucleotides match TRBD1. V lost 4 bases and J lost 8; bases outside the gene matches: 13. The CDR3 runs 16 residues. Germline CDR1 is SGHNT and CDR2 is YYREEE (reference sequence). The CDR3 DNA follows: TGTGCCAGCAGCCCCCGGGTGGGGACAGGGCCCTATGAGCAGTTCTTC. This translates into CASSPRVGTGPYEQFF.

This chain joins TRBV5-8 and TRBJ1-2; D remains unclear. This CDR3 spans 15 amino acids. The germline gives CDR1 SGHTS, CDR2 YDEGEE. V shed 0 bases and J shed 2 bases, with 11 bases lying between them. CDR3 DNA: TGTGCCAGCAGCTTGGGTCTGGGCGGGAACTATGGCTACACCTTC. Residues: CASSLGLGGNYGYTF.

The gene calls are TRBV5-5 and TRBJ2-7; the match to TRBD2 covers 12 bases. Per germline, CDR1 SGHKS and CDR2 YYEKEE (reference sequence). The CDR3 loop spans 15 amino acids. Losses at the gene ends were 3 bases for V and 3 bases for J; bases not matched to a gene: 4. The CDR3 coding sequence is TGTGCCAGCAGCTCAGGACTAGCGGGAAGCTACGAGCAGTACTTC. Its translation is CASSSGLAGSYEQYF.

The chain is built from TRBV7-2 and TRBJ1-1, with TRBD1 as a possible D gene (5 bases). Looked up from germline, CDR1 is SGHTA and CDR2 is FQGNSA. V was shortened by 7 bases and J by 6 bases, with 21 bases between the two germline ends. The CDR3 covers 15 residues. Here the CDR3 reads CASTRGVGGMAEAFF. The CDR3 DNA reads as TGTGCCAGCACCCGGGGGGTTGGTGGGATGGCTGAAGCTTTCTTT. Supplemented by reference TRBV7-2 and TRBJ1-1, the full variable domain reads GAGVSQSPSNKVTEKGKDVELRCDPISGHTALYWYRQSLGQGLEFLIYFQGNSAPDKSGLPSDRFSAERTGGSVSTLTIQRTQQEDSAVYLCASTRGVGGMAEAFFGQGTRLTVV.

This chain joins TRBV6-5 and TRBJ2-5; weak D call: TRBD1 (7 bases). Between the trimmed V and J ends, which lost 7 bases and 1 base, there was a span of 16 bases. This CDR3 region has 15 residues. Germline CDR1 and CDR2: MNHEY and SVGAGI. CDR3 bases: TGTGCCAGCATGGGGGGTTGGACAGGCCAAGAGACCCAGTACTTC. This sequence encodes CASMGGWTGQETQYF.

This clone has only a few counts. This chain links TRBV7-9 with TRBJ1-2; D is unresolved. This CDR3 is 14 amino acids long. The germline V and J ends were trimmed by 1 base and 5 bases, with 11 bases remaining between them. Germline CDR1 and CDR2: SEHNR and FQNEAQ (reference sequence). The CDR3 region is CASSLGEGRYGYTF. The CDR3 region has the DNA TGTGCCAGCAGCTTAGGGGAGGGAAGATATGGCTACACCTTC.

The chain is built from TRBV19 and TRBJ1-2, with a possible D match to TRBD1 (6 bases). V gave up 6 bases and J gave up 2 bases, with 13 bases separating them. CDR1 is LNHDA and CDR2 is SQIVND in the germline V gene (reference sequence). The CDR3 is 14 amino acids. Here the CDR3 reads CASSRGQLNYGYTF. The CDR3 bases are TGTGCCAGTAGCCGAGGACAGCTCAACTATGGCTACACCTTC.

The chain joins TRBV5-1 to TRBJ2-1; 7 bases map to TRBD2. V shed 0 bases and J 5 bases; nucleotides not matched to a gene: 5. This CDR3 has 15 amino acids. The germline V gene encodes CDR1 SGHRS and CDR2 YFSETQ. CDR3 in amino acids: CASSLGGSIHNEQFF. The CDR3, as DNA: TGCGCCAGCAGCTTGGGCGGGAGTATCCACAATGAGCAGTTCTTC.

Comments on this clone: Its ends do not fully match the called genes, so a read error is possible. The rearrangement uses TRBV7-9 and TRBJ2-3; D is perhaps TRBD2 (5 bases). In germline, CDR1 is SEHNR, CDR2 FQNEAQ (reference sequence). This CDR3 region has 15 residues. DNA of the CDR3: TGTTCCAGCGCTCAAAGAGCGGAGCCCACAGATACGCAGTATTTT. Translation: CSSAQRAEPTDTQYF.

The rearrangement joins TRBV6-1 to TRBJ1-1, with a tentative D call TRBD1 (5 bases). The germline V and J ends were trimmed by 4 bases and 1 base, with 10 bases remaining between them. The CDR3 runs 14 residues. Germline CDR1 is MNHNS and CDR2 is SASEGT. The CDR3 loop reads CASSAFGGNTEAFF. Here the CDR3 DNA reads TGTGCCAGCAGTGCCTTCGGGGGGAACACTGAAGCTTTCTTT.

The chain uses TRBV9 and TRBJ2-5; TRBD1 aligns across 8 bases. The CDR3 spans 17 residues. J gave up 0 bases and V 3 bases, and 10 bases lay outside the gene matches. Germline CDR1 SGDLS, CDR2 YYNGEE. In DNA form, the CDR3 reads TGTGCCAGCAGCGGATCCCGGACAGGGAGAGACCAAGAGACCCAGTACTTC. It yields the protein CASSGSRTGRDQETQYF.

V gene TRBV2 combines with J gene TRBJ1-4, with 7 bases matching TRBD1. Trimming removed 4 bases from V and 6 bases from J; junction bases left unmatched: 5. From germline, CDR1 is SNHLY and CDR2 FYNNEI. The CDR3 is made up of 14 amino acids. CDR3 in amino acids: CASSGDSTYEKLFF. The CDR3 DNA sequence: TGTGCCAGCAGTGGGGACAGCACATATGAAAAACTGTTTTTT.

The chain uses TRBV6-5 and TRBJ1-1, with a possible D match to TRBD1 (6 bases). This CDR3 has 13 amino acids. Germline CDR1 is MNHEY and CDR2 is SVGAGI. V was pared by 6 bases and J by 1 base, with 9 bases between. The CDR3 nucleotides read TGTGCCAGCAGGGGACACTCGAACACTGAAGCTTTCTTT. Translation: CASRGHSNTEAFF.

The V gene is TRBV5-8, the J gene TRBJ1-1; 8 bases line up with TRBD1. Trimming took 3 bases from V and 2 from J; bases not matched to a gene: 3. The CDR3 is 14 amino acids. CDR1 is SGHTS, CDR2 YDEGEE, per germline. DNA for the CDR3: TGTGCCAGCAGCTGGACAGGGTTTAACACTGAAGCTTTCTTT. This codes for CASSWTGFNTEAFF.

V usage is TRBV7-9 and J usage is TRBJ2-1; TRBD1 matches 11 bases. With V trimmed by 3 bases and J by 7 bases, 5 bases remained unmatched. The germline V gene encodes CDR1 SEHNR and CDR2 FQNEAQ (reference sequence). This CDR3 has 15 residues. CDR3 coding DNA: TGTGCCAGCAGCTTCCGCGGGACAGGGGGGAATGAGCAGTTCTTC. Residues: CASSFRGTGGNEQFF.